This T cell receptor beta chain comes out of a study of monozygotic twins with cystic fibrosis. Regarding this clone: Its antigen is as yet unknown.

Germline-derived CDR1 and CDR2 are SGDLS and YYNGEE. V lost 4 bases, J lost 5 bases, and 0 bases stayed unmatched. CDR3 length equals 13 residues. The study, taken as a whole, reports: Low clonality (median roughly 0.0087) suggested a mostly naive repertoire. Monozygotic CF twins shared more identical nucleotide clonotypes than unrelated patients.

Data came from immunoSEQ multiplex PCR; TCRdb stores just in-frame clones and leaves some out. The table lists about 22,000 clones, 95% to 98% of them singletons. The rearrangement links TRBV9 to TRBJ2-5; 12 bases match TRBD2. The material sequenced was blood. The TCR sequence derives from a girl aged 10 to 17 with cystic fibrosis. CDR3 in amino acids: CASSLAGGETQYF. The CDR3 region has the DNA TGTGCCAGCAGCCTAGCGGGAGGGGAGACCCAGTACTTC.